A single sample gave rise to the 10 T cell receptor beta chains below, sequenced in a study of T cells after yellow fever vaccination. A single record per CDR3 protein comes from TCRdb applying MiXCR to the 5' RACE reads. The repertoire consists of 300,000 to 350,000 distinct CDR3 sequences, with approximately 11% occurring once and the leading ten covering roughly 3%. The sequenced sample was CD4+ T cells sorted from PBMCs, obtained 45 days after the yellow fever booster vaccination. The receptors originated from a man in his late teens or twenties who received the YFV17D yellow fever vaccine.

This clonotype was detected a few times. CDR3 residues: CASSLGTDTDTQYF. DNA for the CDR3: TGTGCCAGCAGCTTAGGGACAGACACAGATACGCAGTATTTT. V is TRBV5-5 and J is TRBJ2-3; the match to TRBD1 covers 7 bases. V shed 2 bases, J shed 2 bases, and the junction held 2 bases outside the gene matches. Germline CDR1 reads SGHKS; CDR2 reads YYEKEE (reference sequence). CDR3 length: 14 residues.

This clonotype was found a few times. The chain is built from TRBV20-1 and TRBJ1-6; D gene unclear. The V and J ends lost 0 bases and 7 bases respectively, with 13 bases between them. The CDR3 length is 15 residues. Germline loops: CDR1 DFQATT, CDR2 SNEGSKA (reference sequence). CDR3 in amino acids: CSARDRRRGNSPLHF. The CDR3 DNA sequence: TGCAGTGCTAGAGATAGGCGGAGAGGGAATTCACCCCTCCACTTT.

This clonotype was found a few times. The gene calls are TRBV28 and TRBJ2-7; 9 bases map to TRBD2. The CDR3 runs to 15 residues. V was clipped by 4 bases and J by 4 bases; unmatched bases: 8. Germline V CDR1 and CDR2: MDHEN, SYDVKM. In DNA form, the CDR3 reads TGTGCCAGCAGTTCCCCAACAGCGGGGGGATACGAGCAGTACGTC. It encodes CASSSPTAGGYEQYV.

This clonotype has a handful of counts. The V call is TRBV18, the J call TRBJ1-4, with 11 bases aligning to TRBD1. Germline V CDR1 and CDR2: KGHSH, LQKENI. The J segment lost 10 bases and the V segment lost 3 bases, leaving 4 bases of the junction unmatched. The CDR3 has 14 residues. The DNA for the CDR3 is TGTGCCAGCTCACCCCGGGGACAGGGGGGAAAACTGTTTTTT. Amino acid sequence: CASSPRGQGGKLFF.

This clonotype was counted between two and nine times. V and J are TRBV5-1 and TRBJ2-5; 7 positions match TRBD2. This CDR3 region has 14 residues. V lost 5 bases, J lost 5 bases, and 9 bases stayed unmatched. Germline lookup yields CDR1 SGHRS and CDR2 YFSETQ. In DNA form, the CDR3 reads TGCGCCAGCAGTGTCTTTCAGCGGGGTGAGACCCAGTACTTC. This gives the protein CASSVFQRGETQYF.

This clonotype has more than one count but fewer than ten. The V gene is TRBV7-2, the J gene TRBJ2-3; perhaps TRBD1 as D (5 bases). The CDR3 sequence is 16 residues long. From germline, CDR1 is SGHTA and CDR2 FQGNSA. V lost 4 bases and J 2 bases, leaving 16 bases between the germline ends. Here the CDR3 DNA reads TGTGCCAGCAGCTGGGGCCGGCGGACCAACACAGATACGCAGTATTTT. It codes for CASSWGRRTNTDTQYF.

This clonotype was found a few times. The rearrangement joins TRBV5-1 to TRBJ2-5; TRBD1 matches 7 bases. This CDR3 contains 14 residues. Looked up from germline, CDR1 is SGHRS and CDR2 is YFSETQ. Trimming cost V 7 bases and J 4 bases; bases outside gene matches: 10. In nucleotides, the CDR3 is TGCGCCAGCCGCCCCTTGGGACAGACAGAGACCCAGTACTTC. Translating it yields CASRPLGQTETQYF.

This clonotype occurred a few times. The chain couples TRBV7-2 to TRBJ1-1, with D perhaps matching TRBD1 (5 bases). CDR1 and CDR2 (germline): SGHTA, FQGNSA. The CDR3 has 14 amino acids. Trimming removed 1 base from V and 5 bases from J, with 11 bases in between. In nucleotides, the CDR3 is TGTGCCAGCAGCTTAGTGGGGCAAGGAACTGAAGCTTTCTTT. This encodes CASSLVGQGTEAFF.

This clonotype was detected a few times. The rearrangement uses TRBV7-2 and TRBJ1-2; D is unclear. The CDR3 covers 15 residues. Germline loops: CDR1 SGHTA, CDR2 FQGNSA. V dropped 5 bases and J dropped 8 bases, with 21 bases sitting between them. The CDR3 loop is CASSPLILGVGGYTF. The CDR3 DNA follows: TGTGCCAGCAGCCCCCTAATACTCGGAGTAGGAGGCTACACCTTC.

The chain has TRBV6-5 and TRBJ2-2; D may be TRBD1 or TRBD2 (5 bases each). The V end was cut by 2 bases, the J end by 4 bases, with 11 bases between. From germline, CDR1 is MNHEY and CDR2 SVGAGI. The CDR3 consists of 15 residues. The CDR3 sequence: CASSYEGWGTGELFF. The CDR3 DNA follows: TGTGCCAGCAGTTACGAGGGGTGGGGCACCGGGGAGCTGTTTTTT.